These T cell receptor beta chains were read from a single sample in a study of cytomegalovirus exposure and HLA in healthy donors. Produced via immunoSEQ multiplex PCR; TCRdb's table is partial and in-frame only. The sample yields some 70,000 clones, around 78% seen once. Sequencing was carried out using PBMCs. The receptors shown here come from a man between 18 and 35 years old in good health and CMV-seropositive. CDR3s leave out the opening cysteine and the closing phenylalanine or tryptophan.

v_call: TRBV19
j_call: TRBJ1-2
cdr3_aa: ASHDSFFYGYT

v_call: TRBV30
j_call: TRBJ2-3
cdr3_aa: AWSTESEDTQY

v_call: TRBV6-5
j_call: TRBJ2-1
cdr3_aa: ASSYERTGDHEQF

v_call: TRBV6-1
j_call: TRBJ1-5
cdr3_aa: ASTGPGVENQPQH

v_call: TRBV11-2
j_call: TRBJ1-3
cdr3_aa: ASSLQGSGNTIY

v_call: TRBV30
j_call: TRBJ1-1
cdr3_aa: AWSWAGSTEAF

v_call: TRBV30
j_call: TRBJ2-3
cdr3_aa: AAGLAGITDTQY

v_call: TRBV29-1
j_call: TRBJ1-5
cdr3_aa: SHPGQVPSSNQPQH

v_call: TRBV5-1
j_call: TRBJ2-7
cdr3_aa: ASSKEAGGMYEQY

v_call: TRBV6-6
j_call: TRBJ1-5
cdr3_aa: ASSLGQGRQPQH

v_call: TRBV10-3
j_call: TRBJ1-1
cdr3_aa: AISEAAGMNTEAF

v_call: TRBV30
j_call: TRBJ2-5
cdr3_aa: AWSPGGIGRGETQY

v_call: TRBV6-1
j_call: TRBJ2-7
cdr3_aa: ASTLLGSAYEQY

v_call: TRBV29-1
j_call: TRBJ2-3
cdr3_aa: SVVGQGASETQY

v_call: TRBV30
j_call: TRBJ1-1
cdr3_aa: AWSVTGGITEAF

v_call: TRBV30
j_call: TRBJ2-5
cdr3_aa: AWSVTGLETQY

v_call: TRBV7-6
j_call: TRBJ2-7
cdr3_aa: ASSLGESSYEQY

v_call: TRBV30
j_call: TRBJ2-3
cdr3_aa: AWSPLAGGPADTQY

v_call: TRBV7-3
j_call: TRBJ1-5
cdr3_aa: ASSSEPNQPQH

v_call: TRBV10-3
j_call: TRBJ2-3
cdr3_aa: AISRGSGTDTQY

v_call: TRBV5-1
j_call: TRBJ2-3
cdr3_aa: ASSRDSNTDTQY